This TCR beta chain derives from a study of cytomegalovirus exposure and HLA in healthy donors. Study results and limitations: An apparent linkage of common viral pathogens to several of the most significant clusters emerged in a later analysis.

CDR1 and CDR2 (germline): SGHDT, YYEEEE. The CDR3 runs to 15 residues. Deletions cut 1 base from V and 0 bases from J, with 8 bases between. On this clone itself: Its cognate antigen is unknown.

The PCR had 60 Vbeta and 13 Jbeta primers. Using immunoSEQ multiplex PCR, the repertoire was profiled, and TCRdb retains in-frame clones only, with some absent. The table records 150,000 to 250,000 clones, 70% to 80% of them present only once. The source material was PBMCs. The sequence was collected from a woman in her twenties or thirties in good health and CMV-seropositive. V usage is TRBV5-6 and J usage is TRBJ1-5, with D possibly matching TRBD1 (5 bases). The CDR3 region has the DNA TGTGCCAGCAGCTTGAGGGACTATAGCAATCAGCCCCAGCATTTT. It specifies CASSLRDYSNQPQHF.